What follows are 31 T cell receptor beta chains derived from one specimen sequenced in a study of T cells in tuberculosis. Libraries were prepared by immunoSEQ multiplex PCR; TCRdb keeps only in-frame clonotypes and omits some of them. The sample comprises over 40,000 clones, 95% of which are singletons, and 3.5% to 4.5% rests with the top ten. Material: PBMCs. The receptors derive from a donor aged 10 to 29 with latent tuberculosis or without tuberculosis infection.

The V and J genes are TRBV9 and TRBJ1-1, with D perhaps TRBD1 (6 bases). The CDR3 contains 15 residues. With 4 bases removed from V and 0 bases from J, the gap between germline ends came to 13 bases. CDR1 SGDLS and CDR2 YYNGEE come from the germline V gene. As DNA, the CDR3 is TGTGCCAGCAGCTCCCGTCAGGGGATGAACACTGAAGCTTTCTTT. This translates into CASSSRQGMNTEAFF.

DNA of the CDR3: TGTGCCAGCAGCTTAGGAGGGAAAACCGAAGCTTTCTTT. The encoded protein is CASSLGGKTEAFF. The V gene is TRBV7-2, the J gene TRBJ1-1; D is unclear. The CDR3 totals 13 residues. Between the trimmed V and J ends, which lost 1 base and 8 bases, there was a span of 11 bases. Looked up from germline, CDR1 is SGHTA and CDR2 is FQGNSA. Filled out from reference TRBV7-2 and TRBJ1-1, the complete variable domain reads GAGVSQSPSNKVTEKGKDVELRCDPISGHTALYWYRQSLGQGLEFLIYFQGNSAPDKSGLPSDRFSAERTGGSVSTLTIQRTQQEDSAVYLCASSLGGKTEAFFGQGTRLTVV.

The chain links TRBV7-8 to TRBJ1-5; 11 bases are a match to TRBD1. The germline V gene encodes CDR1 SGHVS and CDR2 FQNEAQ. This CDR3 contains 14 residues. Losses at the gene ends were 5 bases for V and 7 bases for J; bases not matched to a gene: 4. The CDR3 region has the DNA TGTGCCAGCAGCCAGGACAGGGGGCGACAGCCCCAGCATTTT. Translation: CASSQDRGRQPQHF.

This rearrangement joins TRBV15 to TRBJ2-3; D may be TRBD1 (6 bases). Trimming took off 2 bases at V and 4 bases at J, with 10 bases between the two ends. Germline V lookup: CDR1 LNHNV, CDR2 YYDKDF (reference sequence). The length of the CDR3 is 14 residues. The CDR3 here is CATSRQKGADTQYF. CDR3 DNA sequence: TGTGCCACCAGCAGACAAAAGGGGGCAGATACGCAGTATTTT.

J is TRBJ1-2 and V is TRBV14; TRBD1 agrees at 9 bases. The junction had 13 bases not matched to a gene; V was cut back by 4 bases and J by 7 bases. The CDR3 spans 16 residues. Germline CDR1 reads SGHDN; CDR2 reads FVKESK. As DNA, the CDR3 is TGTGCCAGCAGCCCTACCCCCCGGGGACAGGGTTTTGGCTACACCTTC. This encodes CASSPTPRGQGFGYTF.

The gene calls are TRBV2 and TRBJ2-1; the match to TRBD2 covers 9 bases. V gave up 5 bases and J gave up 7 bases; unmatched junction bases: 6. Per the germline V gene, CDR1 is SNHLY and CDR2 is FYNNEI. The CDR3 has 14 amino acids. The DNA for the CDR3 is TGTGCCAGCAGTTCTAGCGGGGAGGGGAATGAGCAGTTCTTC. Its protein is CASSSSGEGNEQFF.

The rearrangement links TRBV5-4 to TRBJ2-7, with 7 bases that match TRBD1. The J segment lost 3 bases and the V segment lost 4 bases, leaving 7 bases of the junction unmatched. Germline CDR1 and CDR2: SGHNT and YYREEE (reference sequence). The CDR3 runs 14 residues. CDR3 in DNA: TGTGCCAGCAGCCCTACAGGGGATGTCTACGAGCAGTACTTC. Its translation: CASSPTGDVYEQYF.

J is TRBJ1-2 and V is TRBV28; maybe TRBD1 (5 bases). The CDR3 has 12 residues. Germline assignment: CDR1 MDHEN and CDR2 SYDVKM. Trimming left V 6 bases short and J 8 bases short, with 13 bases between. The CDR3 is CASSPRDPGYTF. In DNA, the CDR3 is TGTGCCAGCAGCCCCAGGGATCCCGGCTACACCTTC.

The V gene is TRBV27, the J gene TRBJ1-2; TRBD1 matches 7 bases. The length of the CDR3 is 18 residues. V lost 2 bases to trimming and J lost 1 base; unmatched junction nucleotides: 13. Germline V CDR1 and CDR2: MNHEY, SMNVEV (reference sequence). The CDR3 nucleotides are TGTGCCAGCAGTTTAGCCTTTATGGCAGGGGGAAATAACTATGGCTACACCTTC. Translation: CASSLAFMAGGNNYGYTF.

J is TRBJ2-3 and V is TRBV2; D unresolved. V lost 8 bases, J lost 0 bases, and 12 bases lay in between. Germline-derived CDR1 and CDR2 are SNHLY and FYNNEI. The CDR3 has 14 amino acids. This chain's CDR3 is CASRLAGSTDTQYF. The CDR3 DNA is TGTGCCAGCCGGTTGGCAGGTAGCACAGATACGCAGTATTTT.

In its sample, this clone was seen once. This chain connects TRBV5-1 to TRBJ1-4; perhaps TRBD1 as D (5 bases). V was shortened by 0 bases and J by 8 bases, with 8 bases between the two germline ends. The length of the CDR3 is 13 residues. Per the germline V gene, CDR1 is SGHRS and CDR2 is YFSETQ. DNA of the CDR3: TGCGCCAGCAGCTTGGAAGGGGAAGAAAAACTGTTTTTT. This encodes CASSLEGEEKLFF.

The chain recombines TRBV27 with TRBJ1-1; D gene ambiguous. This CDR3 spans 14 amino acids. Germline CDR1 MNHEY, CDR2 SMNVEV (reference sequence). The germline V and J ends were trimmed by 3 bases and 0 bases, with 8 bases remaining between them. CDR3 residues: CASSLGGLNTEAFF. Written as DNA, the CDR3 is TGTGCCAGCAGTTTGGGCGGGTTGAACACTGAAGCTTTCTTT.

CDR3 nucleotide sequence: TGTGCCAGCAGACGGACTAGCGGAGAGACCCAGTACTTC. Amino acid sequence: CASRRTSGETQYF. This chain connects TRBV2 to TRBJ2-5; 10 nucleotides agree with TRBD2. The germline V gene has CDR1 SNHLY and CDR2 FYNNEI. The J segment lost 4 bases and the V segment lost 6 bases, leaving 2 bases of the junction unmatched. This CDR3 contains 13 residues.

V gene TRBV15 combines with J gene TRBJ1-1; 7 positions match TRBD1. The CDR3 runs to 16 residues. The junction had 10 bases not matched to a gene; V was cut back by 0 bases and J by 6 bases. Germline-derived CDR1 and CDR2 are LNHNV and YYDKDF (reference sequence). In DNA form, the CDR3 reads TGTGCCACCAGCAGAGATCCTAGACAGGGTACGGCTGAAGCTTTCTTT. Translating gives CATSRDPRQGTAEAFF. Full variable domain (missing parts from reference TRBV15 and TRBJ1-1): DAMVIQNPRYQVTQFGKPVTLSCSQTLNHNVMYWYQQKSSQAPKLLFHYYDKDFNNEADTPDNFQSRRPNTSFCFLDIRSPGLGDTAMYLCATSRDPRQGTAEAFFGQGTRLTVV.

The rearrangement links TRBV7-9 to TRBJ1-1; TRBD1 might be the D (5 bases). CDR1 and CDR2 from the germline V gene are SEHNR and FQNEAQ (reference sequence). The CDR3 runs 12 residues. Deletions cut 5 bases from V and 6 bases from J, with 10 bases between. The CDR3: CASSNRQPEAFF. The CDR3 DNA is TGTGCCAGCAGCAACCGACAGCCTGAAGCTTTCTTT.

J is TRBJ1-2 and V is TRBV28; 9 nucleotides match TRBD1. V gave up 2 bases and J gave up 8 bases; unmatched junction bases: 6. This CDR3 contains 14 residues. The germline CDR1 and CDR2 sequences are MDHEN and SYDVKM. The CDR3 loop reads CASSLIQGAGGYTF. The DNA of the CDR3 is TGTGCCAGCAGTTTAATACAGGGGGCAGGCGGCTACACCTTC.

Only one count was recorded for this clone. The chain carries TRBV5-1 and TRBJ2-7, with 8 bases identical to TRBD1. In germline, CDR1 is SGHRS, CDR2 YFSETQ. This CDR3 spans 17 amino acids. The V and J ends lost 0 bases and 7 bases, in that order; junction bases with no gene match: 15. The CDR3 nucleotides read TGCGCCAGCAGCTTGGCCGGCGCAGGGGGCTTTTCGCGAGAGCAGTACTTC. Protein product: CASSLAGAGGFSREQYF.

Here the CDR3 DNA reads TGTGCCAGCAGCTTAGGCGCCGGCTCCTACGAGCAGTACTTC. It is translated as CASSLGAGSYEQYF. The chain combines TRBV7-8 with TRBJ2-7; D not certain. This CDR3 contains 14 residues. V was pared by 1 base and J by 0 bases, with 7 bases between. CDR1 SGHVS and CDR2 FQNEAQ come from the germline V gene.

This chain uses TRBV28 with TRBJ1-5, with 9 bases lining up with TRBD1. Germline V gene sequence: CDR1 MDHEN, CDR2 SYDVKM. This CDR3 is built from 16 residues. V lost 10 bases, J lost 5 bases, and 15 bases stayed unmatched. CDR3 bases: TGTGCCACCAATGGGGGCGGGACAGGGTTGCATCAGCCCCAGCATTTT. Amino acids: CATNGGGTGLHQPQHF. The complete variable domain, with remaining parts taken from reference TRBV28 and TRBJ1-5, reads DVKVTQSSRYLVKRTGEKVFLECVQDMDHENMFWYRQDPGLGLRLIYFSYDVKMKEKGDIPEGYSVSREKKERFSLILESASTNQTSMYLCATNGGGTGLHQPQHFGDGTRLSIL.

This chain uses TRBV27 with TRBJ1-5, with D possibly TRBD1 on 6 matching bases. Looked up from germline, CDR1 is MNHEY and CDR2 is SMNVEV (reference sequence). This CDR3 is 15 amino acids long. V dropped 2 bases and J dropped 7 bases, with 15 bases sitting between them. CDR3 protein: CASSLTYRDGQPQHF. The CDR3 DNA reads as TGTGCCAGCAGTTTAACCTACAGGGATGGACAGCCCCAGCATTTT.

This chain links TRBV19 with TRBJ1-3; D unresolved. This CDR3 has 10 amino acids. V was trimmed by 8 bases and J by 4 bases, leaving 3 bases between them. The germline V gene has CDR1 LNHDA and CDR2 SQIVND (reference sequence). CDR3 coding DNA: TGTGCCAGTTCAGGAAACACCATATATTTT. It translates to CASSGNTIYF.

The chain carries TRBV7-8 and TRBJ1-6; weak D call: TRBD1 (5 bases). Germline V gene sequence: CDR1 SGHVS, CDR2 FQNEAQ. The V end was cut by 1 base, the J end by 7 bases, with 11 bases between. This CDR3 has 15 amino acids. The CDR3 loop is CASSLGPRGNSPLHF. Here the CDR3 DNA reads TGTGCCAGCAGCTTAGGGCCAAGGGGCAATTCACCCCTCCACTTT.

This chain joins TRBV27 and TRBJ2-1, with TRBD2 identical over 8 bases. This CDR3 has 16 amino acids. V lost 6 bases, J lost 3 bases, and 10 bases stayed unmatched. Germline V gives CDR1 MNHEY, CDR2 SMNVEV (reference sequence). The DNA of the CDR3 is TGTGCCAGCAGGGCCGCGGGGGGCTTCGACTACAATGAGCAGTTCTTC. Protein sequence: CASRAAGGFDYNEQFF.

The rearrangement uses TRBV28 and TRBJ1-5, with D possibly being TRBD1 (5 bases). The CDR3 runs 11 residues. Trimming shortened V by 9 bases and J by 13 bases, and 16 bases separated the two germline ends. CDR1 and CDR2 (germline): MDHEN, SYDVKM. CDR3 in amino acids: CASTAGPSQHF. In DNA, the CDR3 is TGTGCCAGTACAGCAGGGCCCAGTCAGCATTTT.

V usage is TRBV10-3 and J usage is TRBJ1-2; D gene ambiguous. CDR1 and CDR2 from the germline V gene are ENHRY and SYGVKD. V was cut by 3 bases and J by 8 bases, with 13 bases left in between. This CDR3 region has 13 residues. The CDR3 sequence is CAISDRSLTGYTF. For the CDR3, the DNA is TGTGCCATCAGTGACAGGTCCCTTACCGGCTACACCTTC.

This chain uses TRBV29-1 with TRBJ2-7, with D tentatively TRBD1 (5 bases). The germline V and J ends were trimmed by 4 bases and 2 bases, with 6 bases remaining between them. The CDR3 loop spans 11 amino acids. The germline CDR1 and CDR2 sequences are SQVTM and ANQGSEA. Written as DNA, the CDR3 is TGCAGCGTTGGACAGACCTACGAGCAGTACTTC. Translating it yields CSVGQTYEQYF.

V is TRBV6-5 and J is TRBJ1-1; the D is unclear. V lost 4 bases and J 0 bases, leaving 12 bases between the germline ends. The germline gives CDR1 MNHEY, CDR2 SVGAGI. The CDR3 sequence is 15 residues long. CDR3 DNA sequence: TGTGCCAGCAGTTTAACCCTCGGGTTGAACACTGAAGCTTTCTTT. Protein sequence: CASSLTLGLNTEAFF.

This clone appeared a single time. V gene TRBV30 combines with J gene TRBJ2-7, with a weak D call TRBD1 (7 bases). V was cut by 8 bases and J by 0 bases, with 11 bases left in between. The CDR3 is 12 amino acids. Germline V gene data show CDR1 as GTSNPN and CDR2 as SVGIG (reference sequence). CDR3 DNA: TGTGCCGGACAGGAGGGCTCCTACGAGCAGTACTTC. Encoded protein: CAGQEGSYEQYF. The whole variable domain, remainder taken from reference TRBV30 and TRBJ2-7, is SQTIHQWPATLVQPVGSPLSLECTVEGTSNPNLYWYRQAAGRGLQLLFYSVGIGQISSEVPQNLSASRPQDRQFILSSKKLLLSDSGFYLCAGQEGSYEQYFGPGTRLTVT.

V is TRBV5-8 and J is TRBJ2-7; tentatively, D is TRBD2 (7 bases). The CDR3 consists of 18 residues. Between the trimmed V and J ends, which lost 0 bases and 0 bases, there was a span of 19 bases. CDR1 SGHTS and CDR2 YDEGEE come from the germline V gene. In DNA form, the CDR3 reads TGTGCCAGCAGCTTGGCCTGGGGGGGCCTGAGGAGCTCCTACGAGCAGTACTTC. This gives the protein CASSLAWGGLRSSYEQYF.

The chain carries TRBV5-4 and TRBJ1-2, with 7 bases aligning to TRBD1. Germline loops: CDR1 SGHNT, CDR2 YYREEE (reference sequence). The CDR3 runs to 16 residues. Trimming took 3 bases from V and 4 from J; bases not matched to a gene: 12. CDR3 sequence reads: CASSSPQTGLSYGYTF. The CDR3 nucleotides are TGTGCCAGCAGCTCGCCCCAGACAGGGTTATCCTATGGCTACACCTTC.

The chain has TRBV5-8 and TRBJ2-7; 9 bases align to TRBD1. This CDR3 has 16 amino acids. In germline, CDR1 is SGHTS, CDR2 YDEGEE. Trimming at V came to 0 bases and at J to 4 bases, leaving 8 bases not matched to a gene. The DNA for the CDR3 is TGTGCCAGCAGCTTGGAGGGGGGACAGGGAAGGTACGAGCAGTACTTC. Protein product: CASSLEGGQGRYEQYF.